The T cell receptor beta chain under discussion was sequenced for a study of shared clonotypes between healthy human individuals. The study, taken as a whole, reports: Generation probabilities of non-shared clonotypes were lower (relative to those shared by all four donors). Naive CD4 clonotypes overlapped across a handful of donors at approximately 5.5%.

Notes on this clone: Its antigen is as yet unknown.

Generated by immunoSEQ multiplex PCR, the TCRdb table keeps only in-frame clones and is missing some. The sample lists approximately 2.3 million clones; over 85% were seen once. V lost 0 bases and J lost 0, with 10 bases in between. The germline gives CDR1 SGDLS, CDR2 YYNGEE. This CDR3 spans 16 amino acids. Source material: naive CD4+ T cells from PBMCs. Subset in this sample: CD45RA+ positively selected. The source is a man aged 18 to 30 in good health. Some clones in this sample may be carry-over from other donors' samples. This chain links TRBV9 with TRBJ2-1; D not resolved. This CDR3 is CASSVVFQPSYNEQFF. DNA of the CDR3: TGTGCCAGCAGCGTAGTATTCCAGCCCTCCTACAATGAGCAGTTCTTC.